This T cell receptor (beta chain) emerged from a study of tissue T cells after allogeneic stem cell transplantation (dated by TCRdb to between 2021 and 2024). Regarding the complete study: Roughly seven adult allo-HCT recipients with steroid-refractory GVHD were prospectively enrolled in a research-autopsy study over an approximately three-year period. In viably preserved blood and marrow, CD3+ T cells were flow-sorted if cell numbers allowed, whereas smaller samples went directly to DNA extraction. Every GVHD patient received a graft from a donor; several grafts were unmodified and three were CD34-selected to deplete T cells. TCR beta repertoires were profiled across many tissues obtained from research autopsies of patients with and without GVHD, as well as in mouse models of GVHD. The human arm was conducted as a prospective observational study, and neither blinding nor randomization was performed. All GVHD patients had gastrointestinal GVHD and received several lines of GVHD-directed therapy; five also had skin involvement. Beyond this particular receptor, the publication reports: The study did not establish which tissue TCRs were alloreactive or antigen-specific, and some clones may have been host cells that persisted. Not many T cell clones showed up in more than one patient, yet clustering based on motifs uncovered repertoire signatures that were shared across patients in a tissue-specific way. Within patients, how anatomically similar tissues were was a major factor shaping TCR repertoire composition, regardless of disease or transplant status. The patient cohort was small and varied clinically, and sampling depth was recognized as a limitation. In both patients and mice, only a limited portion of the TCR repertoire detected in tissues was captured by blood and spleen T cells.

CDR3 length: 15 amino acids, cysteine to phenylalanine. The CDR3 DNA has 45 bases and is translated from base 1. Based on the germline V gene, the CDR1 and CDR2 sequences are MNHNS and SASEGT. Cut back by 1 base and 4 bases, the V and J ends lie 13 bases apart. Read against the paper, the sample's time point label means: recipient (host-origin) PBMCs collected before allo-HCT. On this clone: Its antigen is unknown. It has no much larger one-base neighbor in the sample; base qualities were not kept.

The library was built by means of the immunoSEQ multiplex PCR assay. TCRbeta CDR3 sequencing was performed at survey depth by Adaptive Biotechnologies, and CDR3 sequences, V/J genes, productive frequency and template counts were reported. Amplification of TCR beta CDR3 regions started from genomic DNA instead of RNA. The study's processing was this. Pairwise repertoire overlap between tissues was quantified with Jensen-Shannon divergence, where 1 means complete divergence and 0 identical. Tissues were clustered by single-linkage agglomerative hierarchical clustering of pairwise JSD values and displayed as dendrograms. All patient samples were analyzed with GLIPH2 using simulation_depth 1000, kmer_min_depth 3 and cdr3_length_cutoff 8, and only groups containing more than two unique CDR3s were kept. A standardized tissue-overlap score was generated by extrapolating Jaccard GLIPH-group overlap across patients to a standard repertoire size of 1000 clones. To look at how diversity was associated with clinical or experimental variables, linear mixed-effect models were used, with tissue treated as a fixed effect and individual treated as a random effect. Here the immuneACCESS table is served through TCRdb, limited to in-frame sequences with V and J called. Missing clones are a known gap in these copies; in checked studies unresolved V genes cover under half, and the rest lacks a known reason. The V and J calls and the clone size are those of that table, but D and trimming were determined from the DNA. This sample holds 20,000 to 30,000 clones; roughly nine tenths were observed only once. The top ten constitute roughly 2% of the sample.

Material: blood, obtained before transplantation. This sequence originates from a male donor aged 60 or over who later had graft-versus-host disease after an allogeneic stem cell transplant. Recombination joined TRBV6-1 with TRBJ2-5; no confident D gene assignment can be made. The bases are TGTGCCAGCAGTGAAGGGACCACCTTCGGAGAGACCCAGTACTTC. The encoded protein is CASSEGTTFGETQYF.